This TCR beta chain was identified in a study of shared clonotypes between healthy human individuals. Whole-study results and caveats: Clonotype sharing across a few donors was observed for around 5% of naive CD4 clonotypes.

Generated by immunoSEQ multiplex PCR, the TCRdb table keeps only in-frame clones and is missing some. The sample records 800,000 to 950,000 clones, approximately 97% being singletons. As for this clone: Its antigen remains unknown. This sample includes further DNA sequences coding for the same CDR3.

The CDR3 runs to 11 residues. V was pared by 2 bases and J by 9 bases, with 5 bases between. Germline V gene data show CDR1 as SGHTA and CDR2 as FQGTGA. The naive CD8 subset, CD45RO-negative cells positively selected for CCR7, excluded terminally differentiated effector memory CD45RA+ cells. This clonotype was obtained from a man younger than 45 in good health. V is TRBV7-3 and J is TRBJ2-1; D uncertain. Source material: naive CD8+ T cells sorted from blood. The chain's CDR3 is CASSLSGEQFF. For the CDR3, the DNA is TGTGCCAGCAGCTTATCGGGTGAGCAGTTCTTC. Drawing the rest from reference TRBV7-3 and TRBJ2-1, the complete variable domain is GAGVSQTPSNKVTEKGKYVELRCDPISGHTALYWYRQSLGQGPEFLIYFQGTGAADDSGLPNDRFFAVRPEGSVSTLKIQRTERGDSAVYLCASSLSGEQFFGPGTRLTVL.